This T cell receptor beta chain was captured by sequencing in a study of blood T cell repertoires in COVID-19. Study-wide context: From T cells, B-cell-depleted T cells, or PBMCs came the material, which was cDNA or gDNA.

Residents of about two dozen US areas, aged 18 to 89 years, made up the participants. In Cohort 3, a recovered donor had either two negative PCRs, clearance, or symptom resolution. As handled by the study authors: Estimated nucleated cell counts came from reference gene primer amplification. Sequenced by immunoSEQ multiplex PCR; TCRdb stores in-frame clones only, minus some. V, J and clone size derive from that table, while D and trimming were established from the DNA sequence. This sample yields about 270,000 clones, of which 80% to 90% are seen a single time; 2% to 3% belongs to the top ten. V lost 5 bases to trimming and J lost 5 bases, with 4 bases between them. The germline V gene encodes CDR1 MDHEN and CDR2 SYDVKM. The CDR3 contains 12 residues. This clone was counted a single time.

V usage is TRBV28 and J usage is TRBJ1-6, with no clear D. The receptor was derived from a woman aged 18-29 years who had recovered from COVID-19. The sequenced sample consisted of PBMCs or T cells enriched from blood (not recorded which). In nucleotides, the CDR3 is TGTGCCAGCAGTCCCGATAATTCACCCCTCCACTTT. Amino acid sequence: CASSPDNSPLHF.